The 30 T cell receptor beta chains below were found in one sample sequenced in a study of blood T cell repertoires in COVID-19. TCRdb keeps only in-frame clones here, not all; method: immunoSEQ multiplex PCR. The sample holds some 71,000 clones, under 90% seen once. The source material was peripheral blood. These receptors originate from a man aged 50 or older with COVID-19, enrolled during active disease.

The CDR3 DNA follows: TGCGCCAGCAGCCAAGATATCAGGGTTTATGGCAATCAGCCCCAGCATTTT. It is translated as CASSQDIRVYGNQPQHF. This chain uses TRBV4-1 with TRBJ1-5, with D tentatively TRBD1 (5 bases). This CDR3 is built from 17 residues. V was trimmed by 0 bases and J by 2 bases, leaving 14 bases between them. CDR1 and CDR2 (germline): MGHRA, YSYEKL.

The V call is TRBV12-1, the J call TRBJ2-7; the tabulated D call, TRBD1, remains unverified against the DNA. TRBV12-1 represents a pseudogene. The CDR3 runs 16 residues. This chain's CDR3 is CASSAIRDRGSYEQYF. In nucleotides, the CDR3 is TGTGCCAGCAGCGCAATCCGGGACAGGGGATCCTACGAGCAGTACTTC.

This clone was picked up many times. The CDR3 loop is CASIKPNGGYTF. The CDR3 DNA follows: TGTGCCAGCATCAAACCAAACGGGGGCTACACCTTC. The rearrangement joins TRBV7-9 to TRBJ1-2; D unclear. With 7 bases removed from V and 8 bases from J, the gap between germline ends came to 14 bases. CDR1 and CDR2 from the germline V gene are SEHNR and FQNEAQ (reference sequence). The CDR3 contains 12 residues. Full variable domain (remainder filled in from reference TRBV7-9 and TRBJ1-2): DTGVSQNPRHKITKRGQNVTFRCDPISEHNRLYWYRQTLGQGPEFLTYFQNEAQLEKSRLLSDRFSAERPKGSFSTLEIQRTEQGDSAMYLCASIKPNGGYTFGSGTRLTVV.

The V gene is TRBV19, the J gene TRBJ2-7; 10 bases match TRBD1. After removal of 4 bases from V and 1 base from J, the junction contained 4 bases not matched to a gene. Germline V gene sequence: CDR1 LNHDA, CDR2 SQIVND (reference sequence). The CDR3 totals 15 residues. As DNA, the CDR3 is TGTGCCAGTAGTAAGGGACAGGGGAGTTCCTACGAGCAGTACTTC. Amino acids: CASSKGQGSSYEQYF.

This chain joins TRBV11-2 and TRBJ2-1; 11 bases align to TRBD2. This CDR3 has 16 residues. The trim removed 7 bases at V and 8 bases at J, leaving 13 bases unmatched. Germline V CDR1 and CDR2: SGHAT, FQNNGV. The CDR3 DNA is TGTGCCAGCATCCATATAGCGGGGGGGCCTTTATATGAGCAGTTCTTC. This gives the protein CASIHIAGGPLYEQFF. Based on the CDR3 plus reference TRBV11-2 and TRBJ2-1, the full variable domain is EAGVAQSPRYKIIEKRQSVAFWCNPISGHATLYWYQQILGQGPKLLIQFQNNGVVDDSQLPKDRFSAERLKGVDSTLKIQPAKLEDSAVYLCASIHIAGGPLYEQFFGPGTRLTVL.

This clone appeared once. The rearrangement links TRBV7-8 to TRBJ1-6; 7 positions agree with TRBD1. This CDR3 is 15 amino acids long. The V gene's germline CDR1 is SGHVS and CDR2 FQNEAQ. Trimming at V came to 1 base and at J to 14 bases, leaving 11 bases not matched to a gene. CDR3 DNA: TGTGCCAGCAGCTTAGGAGTGCAGGGGGGAACCACCCTCCACTTT. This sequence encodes CASSLGVQGGTTLHF.

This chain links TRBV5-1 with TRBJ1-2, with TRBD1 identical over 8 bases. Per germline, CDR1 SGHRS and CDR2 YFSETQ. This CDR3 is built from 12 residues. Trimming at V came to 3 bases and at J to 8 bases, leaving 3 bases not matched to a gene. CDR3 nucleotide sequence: TGCGCCAGCAGCTGGGACAGGAAGGGCTACACCTTC. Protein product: CASSWDRKGYTF.

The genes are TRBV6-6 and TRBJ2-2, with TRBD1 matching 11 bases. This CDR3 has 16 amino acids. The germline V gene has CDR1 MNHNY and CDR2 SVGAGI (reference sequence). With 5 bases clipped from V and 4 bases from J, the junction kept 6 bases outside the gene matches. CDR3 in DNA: TGTGCCAGCAGTAACATCGGGACAGGGGGCACCGGGGAGCTGTTTTTT. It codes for CASSNIGTGGTGELFF.

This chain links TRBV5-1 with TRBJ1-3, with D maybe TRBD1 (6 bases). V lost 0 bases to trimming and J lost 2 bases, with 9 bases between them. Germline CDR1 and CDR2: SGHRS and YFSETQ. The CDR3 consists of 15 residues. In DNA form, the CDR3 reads TGCGCCAGCAGCTTGGAGGCAGGGGCTGGAAACACCATATATTTT. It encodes CASSLEAGAGNTIYF.

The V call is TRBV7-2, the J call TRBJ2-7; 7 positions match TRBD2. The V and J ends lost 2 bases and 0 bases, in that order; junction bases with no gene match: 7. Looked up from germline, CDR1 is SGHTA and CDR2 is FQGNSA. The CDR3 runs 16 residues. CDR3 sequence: CASSLTGSGNSYEQYF. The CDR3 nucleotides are TGTGCCAGCAGCTTAACGGGAAGCGGGAACTCCTACGAGCAGTACTTC.

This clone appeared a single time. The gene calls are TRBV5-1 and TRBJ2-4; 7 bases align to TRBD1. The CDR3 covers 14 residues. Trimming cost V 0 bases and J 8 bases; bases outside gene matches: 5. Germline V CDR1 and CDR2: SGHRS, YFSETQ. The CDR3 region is CASSLGQGVDIQYF. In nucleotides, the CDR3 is TGCGCCAGCAGCTTGGGTCAGGGGGTGGACATTCAGTACTTC.

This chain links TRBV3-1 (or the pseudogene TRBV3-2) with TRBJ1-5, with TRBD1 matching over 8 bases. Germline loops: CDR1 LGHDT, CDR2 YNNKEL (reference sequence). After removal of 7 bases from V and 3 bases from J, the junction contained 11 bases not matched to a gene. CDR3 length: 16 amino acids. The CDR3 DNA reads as TGTGCCAGCACTGGACAGGGCGTTTTTAACAATCAGCCCCAGCATTTT. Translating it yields CASTGQGVFNNQPQHF.

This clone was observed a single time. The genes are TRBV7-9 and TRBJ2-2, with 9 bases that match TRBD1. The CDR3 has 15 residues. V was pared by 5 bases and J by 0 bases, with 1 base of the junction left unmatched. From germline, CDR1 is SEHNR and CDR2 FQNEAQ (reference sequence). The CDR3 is CASSRDRANTGELFF. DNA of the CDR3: TGTGCCAGCAGCCGGGACAGGGCGAACACCGGGGAGCTGTTTTTT.

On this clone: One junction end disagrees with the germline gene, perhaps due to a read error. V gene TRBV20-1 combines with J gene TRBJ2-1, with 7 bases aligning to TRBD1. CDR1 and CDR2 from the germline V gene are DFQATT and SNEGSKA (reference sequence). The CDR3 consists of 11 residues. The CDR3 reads CSASKTGASIF. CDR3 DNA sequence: TGCAGTGCTAGTAAAACAGGGGCTTCGATCTTC.

This chain's CDR3 is CASINEGQGGEKLFF. CDR3 sequence (DNA): TGTGCCAGCATTAACGAGGGACAGGGAGGTGAAAAACTGTTTTTT. This chain connects TRBV2 to TRBJ1-4; 9 positions match TRBD1. Germline lookup yields CDR1 SNHLY and CDR2 FYNNEI. The V gene end was trimmed by 7 bases and the J gene end by 7 bases; junction bases not matched to a gene: 10. The CDR3 totals 15 residues.

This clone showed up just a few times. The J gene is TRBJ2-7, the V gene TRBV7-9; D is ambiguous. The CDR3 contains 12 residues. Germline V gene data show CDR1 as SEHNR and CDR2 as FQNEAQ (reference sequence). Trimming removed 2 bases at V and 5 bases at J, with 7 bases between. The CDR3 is CASSLLGHEQYF. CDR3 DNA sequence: TGTGCCAGCAGCTTATTGGGCCACGAGCAGTACTTC.

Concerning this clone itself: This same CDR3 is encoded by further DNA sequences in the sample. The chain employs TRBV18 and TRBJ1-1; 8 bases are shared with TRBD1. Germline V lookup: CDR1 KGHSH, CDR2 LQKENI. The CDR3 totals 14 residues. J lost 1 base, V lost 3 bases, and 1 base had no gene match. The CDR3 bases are TGTGCCAGCTCACCGGGACAGGCGAACACTGAAGCTTTCTTT. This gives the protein CASSPGQANTEAFF.

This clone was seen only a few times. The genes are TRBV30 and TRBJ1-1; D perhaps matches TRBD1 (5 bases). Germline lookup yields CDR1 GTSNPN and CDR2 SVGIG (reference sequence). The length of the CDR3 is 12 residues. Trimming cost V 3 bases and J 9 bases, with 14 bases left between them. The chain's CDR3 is CAWSHGGGKAFF. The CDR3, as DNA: TGTGCCTGGAGCCATGGGGGGGGGAAAGCTTTCTTT.

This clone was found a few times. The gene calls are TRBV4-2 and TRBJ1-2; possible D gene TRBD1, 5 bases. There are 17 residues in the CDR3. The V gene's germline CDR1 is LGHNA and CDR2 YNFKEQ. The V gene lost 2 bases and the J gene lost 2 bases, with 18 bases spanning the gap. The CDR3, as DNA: TGTGCCAGCAGCCAAACGGGACTGAGGGGAAAAAACTATGGCTACACCTTC. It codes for CASSQTGLRGKNYGYTF.

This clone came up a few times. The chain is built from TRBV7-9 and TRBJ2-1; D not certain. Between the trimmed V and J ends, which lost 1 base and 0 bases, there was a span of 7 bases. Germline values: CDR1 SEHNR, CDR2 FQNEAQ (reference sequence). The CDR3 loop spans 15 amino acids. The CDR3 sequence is CASSLVSSSYNEQFF. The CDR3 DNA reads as TGTGCCAGCAGCTTAGTAAGTAGCTCCTACAATGAGCAGTTCTTC. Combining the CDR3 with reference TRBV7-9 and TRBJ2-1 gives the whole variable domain DTGVSQNPRHKITKRGQNVTFRCDPISEHNRLYWYRQTLGQGPEFLTYFQNEAQLEKSRLLSDRFSAERPKGSFSTLEIQRTEQGDSAMYLCASSLVSSSYNEQFFGPGTRLTVL.

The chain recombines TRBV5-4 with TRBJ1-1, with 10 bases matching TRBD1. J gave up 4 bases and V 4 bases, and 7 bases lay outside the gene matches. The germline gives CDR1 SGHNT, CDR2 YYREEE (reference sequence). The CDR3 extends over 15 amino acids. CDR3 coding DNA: TGTGCCAGCAGCAGTAGCCGGGACAGGGGCACTGAAGCTTTCTTT. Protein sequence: CASSSSRDRGTEAFF.

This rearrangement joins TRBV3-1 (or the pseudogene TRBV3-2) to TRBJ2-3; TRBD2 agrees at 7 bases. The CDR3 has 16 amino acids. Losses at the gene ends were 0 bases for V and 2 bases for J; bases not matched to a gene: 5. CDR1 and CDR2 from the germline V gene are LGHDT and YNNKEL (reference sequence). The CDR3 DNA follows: TGTGCCAGCAGCCAAGATAGCGGGTCGTACACAGATACGCAGTATTTT. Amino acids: CASSQDSGSYTDTQYF.

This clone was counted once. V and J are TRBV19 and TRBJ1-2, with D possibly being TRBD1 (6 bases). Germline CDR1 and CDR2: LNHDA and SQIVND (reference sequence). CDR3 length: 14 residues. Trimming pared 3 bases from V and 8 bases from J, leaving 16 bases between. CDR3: CASSIGGRSEGYTF. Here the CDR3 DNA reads TGTGCCAGTAGTATTGGGGGCAGGTCGGAGGGCTACACCTTC.

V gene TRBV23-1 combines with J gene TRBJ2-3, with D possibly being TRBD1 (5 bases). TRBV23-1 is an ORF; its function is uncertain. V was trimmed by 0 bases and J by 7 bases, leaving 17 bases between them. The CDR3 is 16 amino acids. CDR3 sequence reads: CASSQSVDRGLYTQYF. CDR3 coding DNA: TGCGCCAGCAGTCAATCGGTAGACAGAGGTCTCTATACGCAGTATTTT.

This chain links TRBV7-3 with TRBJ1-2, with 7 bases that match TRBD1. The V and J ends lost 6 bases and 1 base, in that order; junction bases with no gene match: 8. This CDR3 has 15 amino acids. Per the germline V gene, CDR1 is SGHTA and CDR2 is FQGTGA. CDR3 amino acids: CASSPGTEFNYGYTF. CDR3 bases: TGTGCCAGCAGTCCCGGGACAGAGTTTAACTATGGCTACACCTTC.

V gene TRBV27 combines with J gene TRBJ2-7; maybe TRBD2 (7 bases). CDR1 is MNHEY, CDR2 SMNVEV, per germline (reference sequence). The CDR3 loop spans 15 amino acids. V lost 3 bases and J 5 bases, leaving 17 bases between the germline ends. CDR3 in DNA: TGTGCCAGCAGTTTGGGGGGCGGGGGTTTGAACGAGCAGTACTTC. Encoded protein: CASSLGGGGLNEQYF.

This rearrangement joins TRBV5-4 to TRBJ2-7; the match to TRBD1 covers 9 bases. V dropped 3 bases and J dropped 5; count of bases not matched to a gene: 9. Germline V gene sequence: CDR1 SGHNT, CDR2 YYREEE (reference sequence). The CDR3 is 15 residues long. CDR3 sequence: CASSSPGQGNHEQYF. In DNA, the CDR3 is TGTGCCAGCAGCTCACCGGGACAGGGTAACCACGAGCAGTACTTC.

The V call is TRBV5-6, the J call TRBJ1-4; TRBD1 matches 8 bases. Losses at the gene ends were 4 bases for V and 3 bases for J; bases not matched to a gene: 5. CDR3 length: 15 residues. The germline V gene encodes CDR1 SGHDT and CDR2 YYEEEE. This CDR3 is CASSDLQGANEKLFF. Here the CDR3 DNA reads TGTGCCAGCAGCGATTTACAGGGGGCTAATGAAAAACTGTTTTTT.

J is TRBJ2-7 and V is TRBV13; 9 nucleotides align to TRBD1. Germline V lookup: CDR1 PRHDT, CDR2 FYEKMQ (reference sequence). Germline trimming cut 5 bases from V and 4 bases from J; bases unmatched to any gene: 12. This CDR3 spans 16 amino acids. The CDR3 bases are TGTGCCAGCAGCAAACAAACCGGGACAGGGAGGTACGAGCAGTACTTC. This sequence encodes CASSKQTGTGRYEQYF.

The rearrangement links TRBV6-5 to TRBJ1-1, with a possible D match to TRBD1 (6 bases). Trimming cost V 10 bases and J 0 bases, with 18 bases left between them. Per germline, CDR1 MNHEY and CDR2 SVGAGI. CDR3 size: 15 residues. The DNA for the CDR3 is TGTGCCACCACCCGGTATGGGACAATGAACACTGAAGCTTTCTTT. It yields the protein CATTRYGTMNTEAFF.